This passage covers 19 T cell receptor beta chains from one sample sequenced in a study of blood T cell repertoires in COVID-19. This table comes from immunoSEQ multiplex PCR, and its TCRdb copy is limited to in-frame clones, with some not included. The repertoire consists of 220,000 or so clones, with around four fifths occurring once and the leading ten covering roughly 21%. The source material was peripheral blood. The receptors stem from a man under 40 with active or convalescent COVID-19.

DNA for the CDR3: TGTGCCAGCACCGGGGACAGGGCGGGCTACGAGCAGTACTTC. This encodes CASTGDRAGYEQYF. The chain joins TRBV7-9 to TRBJ2-7, with 9 bases fitting TRBD1. The V segment lost 7 bases and the J segment 3 bases; nucleotides outside the gene matches: 7. The CDR3 is made up of 14 amino acids. Looked up from germline, CDR1 is SEHNR and CDR2 is FQNEAQ (reference sequence).

This chain joins TRBV5-1 and TRBJ1-3; 7 nucleotides line up with TRBD1. J was trimmed by 1 base and V by 4 bases; bases with no gene match: 2. CDR1 and CDR2 from the germline V gene are SGHRS and YFSETQ. The CDR3 runs 14 residues. The CDR3 here is CASSETGSGNTIYF. In DNA, the CDR3 is TGCGCCAGCAGCGAGACAGGGTCTGGAAACACCATATATTTT.

The gene calls are TRBV2 and TRBJ1-4; D perhaps matches TRBD1 (5 bases). In germline, CDR1 is SNHLY, CDR2 FYNNEI. Trimming took 3 bases from V and 7 from J, leaving 6 bases between them. The CDR3 is 12 residues long. In DNA form, the CDR3 reads TGTGCCAGCAGTGAGACAGTTGAAAAACTGTTTTTT. It encodes CASSETVEKLFF.

In this sample, this clone turned up many times. The chain carries TRBV6-1 and TRBJ2-2; 11 bases fit TRBD2. This CDR3 is built from 15 residues. Per germline, CDR1 MNHNS and CDR2 SASEGT. V trimming: 1 base; J trimming: 6 bases; junction bases outside the gene matches: 1. The chain's CDR3 is CASSEDSGGAGELFF. CDR3 bases: TGTGCCAGCAGTGAAGATAGCGGGGGGGCCGGGGAGCTGTTTTTT.

V gene TRBV7-2 combines with J gene TRBJ2-7; tentatively, D is TRBD1 (6 bases). CDR1 is SGHTA, CDR2 FQGNSA, per germline. CDR3 length: 13 residues. V lost 4 bases to trimming and J lost 1 base, with 8 bases between them. This CDR3 is CASSWGLSYEQYF. DNA of the CDR3: TGTGCCAGCAGCTGGGGGCTTTCCTACGAGCAGTACTTC.

The chain links TRBV7-9 to TRBJ1-4; 8 bases fit TRBD1. CDR1 is SEHNR and CDR2 is FQNEAQ in the germline V gene (reference sequence). Trimming cost V 5 bases and J 0 bases; bases outside gene matches: 5. The CDR3 is 16 residues long. DNA of the CDR3: TGTGCCAGCAGCGTTACAGGGGGGACAACTAATGAAAAACTGTTTTTT. It is translated as CASSVTGGTTNEKLFF.

This clone was found a few times. This chain uses TRBV27 with TRBJ1-5; a possible D gene is TRBD1 (5 bases). The germline V and J ends were trimmed by 9 bases and 1 base, with 10 bases remaining between them. This CDR3 is 13 amino acids long. Germline CDR1 reads MNHEY; CDR2 reads SMNVEV (reference sequence). The CDR3 sequence: CASGHASNQPQHF. For the CDR3, the DNA is TGTGCCAGTGGACACGCGAGCAATCAGCCCCAGCATTTT.

The genes are TRBV2 and TRBJ2-3; D is undetermined. Trimming shortened V by 5 bases and J by 3 bases, and 6 bases separated the two germline ends. Germline-derived CDR1 and CDR2 are SNHLY and FYNNEI. The CDR3 contains 12 residues. This CDR3 is CASSYRTDTQYF. The CDR3 nucleotides read TGTGCCAGCAGTTACAGAACAGATACGCAGTATTTT.

V and J are TRBV7-9 and TRBJ1-1, with a weak D call TRBD1 (5 bases). Germline V CDR1 and CDR2: SEHNR, FQNEAQ (reference sequence). V dropped 1 base and J dropped 3 bases, with 18 bases sitting between them. The CDR3 extends over 17 amino acids. Here the CDR3 reads CASSLGAGREWDTEAFF. CDR3 in DNA: TGTGCCAGCAGCTTAGGGGCAGGGAGGGAATGGGACACTGAAGCTTTCTTT.

The V and J genes are TRBV5-1 and TRBJ2-1; a possible D gene is TRBD1 (6 bases). Germline-derived CDR1 and CDR2 are SGHRS and YFSETQ. Deletions cut 3 bases from V and 8 bases from J, with 18 bases between. This CDR3 has 15 residues. This CDR3 reads CASSSPHRVEDEQFF. The CDR3 nucleotides are TGCGCCAGCAGCTCACCACACAGGGTTGAGGATGAGCAGTTCTTC.

J is TRBJ1-2 and V is TRBV7-6, with D possibly matching TRBD1 (6 bases). Germline V gives CDR1 SGHVS, CDR2 FNYEAQ. The CDR3 spans 13 residues. Between the trimmed V and J ends, which lost 5 bases and 5 bases, there was a span of 12 bases. This chain's CDR3 is CASSLGTIYGYTF. The CDR3 DNA follows: TGTGCCAGCAGCCTCGGGACAATTTATGGCTACACCTTC.

The chain combines TRBV5-1 with TRBJ2-5; tentatively, D is TRBD1 (6 bases). This CDR3 region has 14 residues. Germline CDR1 reads SGHRS; CDR2 reads YFSETQ. Trimming stripped 3 bases from V and 5 bases from J, with 14 bases between. CDR3 sequence reads: CASSYPGVGETQYF. In nucleotides, the CDR3 is TGCGCCAGCAGCTACCCAGGGGTCGGGGAGACCCAGTACTTC. The variable domain in full, with the rest retrieved from reference TRBV5-1 and TRBJ2-5, is KAGVTQTPRYLIKTRGQQVTLSCSPISGHRSVSWYQQTPGQGLQFLFEYFSETQRNKGNFPGRFSGRQFSNSRSEMNVSTLELGDSALYLCASSYPGVGETQYFGPGTRLLVL.

The chain combines TRBV5-6 with TRBJ2-4; 10 bases are shared with TRBD2. The junction had 7 bases not matched to a gene; V was cut back by 4 bases and J by 6 bases. The CDR3 spans 15 residues. CDR1 is SGHDT and CDR2 is YYEEEE in the germline V gene. CDR3 residues: CASSRSSGSANIQYF. The CDR3, as DNA: TGTGCCAGCAGCCGATCTAGCGGGAGCGCAAACATTCAGTACTTC. Supplemented by reference TRBV5-6 and TRBJ2-4, the full variable domain reads DAGVTQSPTHLIKTRGQQVTLRCSPKSGHDTVSWYQQALGQGPQFIFQYYEEEERQRGNFPDRFSGHQFPNYSSELNVNALLLGDSALYLCASSRSSGSANIQYFGAGTRLSVL.

The chain has TRBV29-1 and TRBJ2-2, with a weak D call TRBD1 (5 bases). This CDR3 spans 12 amino acids. Trimming removed 6 bases at V and 3 bases at J, with 8 bases between. CDR1 and CDR2 (germline): SQVTM, ANQGSEA. CDR3 residues: CSVLRDTGELFF. CDR3 DNA sequence: TGCAGCGTGCTCAGGGACACCGGGGAGCTGTTTTTT.

The J gene is TRBJ2-1, the V gene TRBV10-2, with 10 nucleotides matching TRBD2. The length of the CDR3 is 15 residues. Per germline, CDR1 WSHSY and CDR2 SAAADI. V lost 6 bases, J lost 6 bases, and 8 bases stayed unmatched. The CDR3 coding sequence is TGCGCCAGCAGACGGACTAGCGGAGGGAGCAATGAGCAGTTCTTC. Translated: CASRRTSGGSNEQFF.

The chain recombines TRBV28 with TRBJ1-6; D is perhaps TRBD1 (6 bases). CDR3 length: 14 residues. Germline V gives CDR1 MDHEN, CDR2 SYDVKM. Deletions cut 1 base from V and 10 bases from J, with 11 bases between. The CDR3 is CASSLYGGGSPLHF. CDR3 bases: TGTGCCAGCAGTTTATACGGGGGGGGCTCACCCCTCCACTTT.

V and J are TRBV2 and TRBJ1-4; 7 positions agree with TRBD1. CDR3 size: 12 residues. The V and J ends lost 6 bases and 7 bases, in that order; junction bases with no gene match: 2. The germline V gene encodes CDR1 SNHLY and CDR2 FYNNEI. The CDR3 region has the DNA TGTGCCAGCAGACAGGGGACTGAAAAACTGTTTTTT. Translated: CASRQGTEKLFF.

The chain employs TRBV9 and TRBJ1-5, with D possibly matching TRBD1 (5 bases). Between the trimmed V and J ends, which lost 6 bases and 0 bases, there was a span of 13 bases. The CDR3 totals 15 residues. Germline V gene data show CDR1 as SGDLS and CDR2 as YYNGEE. The CDR3, as DNA: TGTGCCAGCACAACGGGGGTTGATAGCAATCAGCCCCAGCATTTT. Residues: CASTTGVDSNQPQHF.

The rearrangement uses TRBV11-3 and TRBJ2-1; 12 nucleotides align to TRBD2. The germline CDR1 and CDR2 sequences are SGHNT and YENEEA. Trimming at V came to 3 bases and at J to 6 bases, leaving 3 bases not matched to a gene. The CDR3 length is 15 residues. The CDR3 loop reads CASSFGTSGLNEQFF. DNA of the CDR3: TGTGCCAGCAGCTTCGGGACTAGCGGGCTCAATGAGCAGTTCTTC.